The 26 T cell receptor beta chains below all came from one sample that was sequenced in a study of shared clonotypes between healthy human individuals. Assay used: immunoSEQ multiplex PCR; TCRdb lists only in-frame clones, some missing. This sample has around 2.1 million clones, with more than 85% found just once. Naive CD8 cells comprised CD45RO-negative, CCR7-positively selected cells, excluding terminally differentiated effector memory CD45RA+ cells. The sample consisted of naive CD8+ T cells from PBMCs. These receptors all come from a man younger than 30 in good health. Some clones in this sample may be carry-over from other donors' samples.

The chain couples TRBV7-9 to TRBJ2-7, with unresolved D. This CDR3 contains 13 residues. Per the germline V gene, CDR1 is SEHNR and CDR2 is FQNEAQ (reference sequence). V was cut by 5 bases and J by 2 bases, with 10 bases left in between. For the CDR3, the DNA is TGTGCCAGCAGCCCCCCTGTCACCTACGAGCAGTACTTC. Its protein product is CASSPPVTYEQYF.

This sequence joins TRBV19 and TRBJ1-5, with 10 nucleotides matching TRBD1. Looked up from germline, CDR1 is LNHDA and CDR2 is SQIVND (reference sequence). V lost 6 bases to trimming and J lost 3 bases; unmatched junction nucleotides: 5. This CDR3 is 15 amino acids long. CDR3 region: CASSGTGASNQPQHF. The CDR3 DNA is TGTGCCAGTAGCGGGACAGGGGCATCCAATCAGCCCCAGCATTTT. The variable domain in full, with the rest retrieved from reference TRBV19 and TRBJ1-5, is DGGITQSPKYLFRKEGQNVTLSCEQNLNHDAMYWYRQDPGQGLRLIYYSQIVNDFQKGDIAEGYSVSREKKESFPLTVTSAQKNPTAFYLCASSGTGASNQPQHFGDGTRLSIL.

The rearrangement joins TRBV10-3 to TRBJ1-5, with D perhaps matching TRBD1 (6 bases). With 6 bases removed from V and 2 bases from J, the gap between germline ends came to 11 bases. Per the germline V gene, CDR1 is ENHRY and CDR2 is SYGVKD. This CDR3 comprises 14 residues. CDR3 region: CAIRSGEGNQPQHF. In nucleotides, the CDR3 is TGTGCCATCAGGTCAGGGGAGGGCAATCAGCCCCAGCATTTT.

The rearrangement links TRBV9 to TRBJ1-3; D is possibly TRBD1 (5 bases). The germline CDR1 and CDR2 sequences are SGDLS and YYNGEE. This CDR3 is 16 amino acids long. Trimming pared 0 bases from V and 4 bases from J, leaving 14 bases between. DNA of the CDR3: TGTGCCAGCAGCGTAGGAGTCGGGGCCGAAGGAAACACCATATATTTT. Translating it yields CASSVGVGAEGNTIYF.

The gene calls are TRBV6-5 and TRBJ2-5, with 14 nucleotides matching TRBD2. The CDR3 loop spans 16 amino acids. Looked up from germline, CDR1 is MNHEY and CDR2 is SVGAGI. With V trimmed by 4 bases and J by 5 bases, 6 bases remained unmatched. CDR3 sequence: CASSSGLAGDGETQYF. The CDR3 nucleotides are TGTGCCAGCAGTTCGGGACTAGCGGGAGATGGGGAGACCCAGTACTTC.

The chain is built from TRBV28 and TRBJ2-7, with D perhaps matching TRBD1 or TRBD2 (6 bases each). Germline V gene sequence: CDR1 MDHEN, CDR2 SYDVKM. This CDR3 has 17 amino acids. Trimming took 1 base from V and 1 from J, leaving 17 bases between them. The CDR3 DNA sequence: TGTGCCAGCAGTTTATTTGCGGGGCAGGGGTTTTCCTACGAGCAGTACTTC. This codes for CASSLFAGQGFSYEQYF.

The V and J genes are TRBV6-1 and TRBJ1-4, with D perhaps TRBD1 (6 bases). Germline CDR1 reads MNHNS; CDR2 reads SASEGT. This CDR3 spans 13 amino acids. The V and J ends lost 11 bases and 0 bases respectively, with 10 bases between them. The CDR3 DNA reads TGTGCCGGGGGCAGGTCAACTAATGAAAAACTGTTTTTT. It is translated as CAGGRSTNEKLFF.

CDR3 in DNA: TGTGCCAGTAGTATAGATGAGGGAGATCAGCCCCAGCATTTT. This encodes CASSIDEGDQPQHF. The V gene is TRBV19, the J gene TRBJ1-5; D gene ambiguous. The CDR3 sequence is 14 residues long. Trimming pared 0 bases from V and 5 bases from J, leaving 8 bases between. Per the germline V gene, CDR1 is LNHDA and CDR2 is SQIVND (reference sequence).

Points on this clone: In the same sample, other DNA sequences code for this CDR3. V and J are TRBV9 and TRBJ2-7; 9 bases line up with TRBD1. Germline V gene lookup returns CDR1 SGDLS and CDR2 YYNGEE. V lost 0 bases and J lost 0; bases outside the gene matches: 1. This CDR3 spans 15 amino acids. The DNA for the CDR3 is TGTGCCAGCAGCGTAGGGACAGGGGTCTCCTACGAGCAGTACTTC. This gives the protein CASSVGTGVSYEQYF.

This clone was counted once. This chain uses TRBV7-9 with TRBJ2-7, with 8 bases lining up with TRBD1. Germline V gene lookup returns CDR1 SEHNR and CDR2 FQNEAQ (reference sequence). The CDR3 is 14 residues long. Trimming took 4 bases from V and 5 from J; bases not matched to a gene: 7. CDR3 residues: CASSSQGAVNEQYF. CDR3 in DNA: TGTGCCAGCAGCTCTCAGGGGGCGGTTAACGAGCAGTACTTC.

This CDR3 is CASSLATANYGYTF. CDR3 coding DNA: TGTGCCAGCAGCTTAGCGACCGCTAACTATGGCTACACCTTC. The V gene is TRBV7-2, the J gene TRBJ1-2; D gene ambiguous. Germline lookup yields CDR1 SGHTA and CDR2 FQGNSA. This CDR3 is 14 amino acids long. Trimming removed 0 bases at V and 0 bases at J, with 5 bases between.

The chain joins TRBV7-9 to TRBJ2-1; TRBD2 matches 10 bases. This CDR3 contains 16 residues. Germline V lookup: CDR1 SEHNR, CDR2 FQNEAQ (reference sequence). V lost 5 bases to trimming and J lost 1 base; unmatched junction nucleotides: 5. CDR3 residues: CASSPSGSVSYNEQFF. The CDR3 region has the DNA TGTGCCAGCAGCCCTAGCGGGAGTGTGTCCTACAATGAGCAGTTCTTC.

The chain recombines TRBV4-1 with TRBJ2-7, with 9 bases that match TRBD1. The CDR3 is made up of 16 amino acids. The junction had 13 bases not matched to a gene; V was cut back by 4 bases and J by 6 bases. Looked up from germline, CDR1 is MGHRA and CDR2 is YSYEKL. CDR3 coding DNA: TGCGCCAGCAGCCGTCGAGGACAGGGGATGACCGGCGAGCAGTACTTC. This encodes CASSRRGQGMTGEQYF.

About this clone: Other DNA sequences in this specimen translate into the identical CDR3. The genes are TRBV9 and TRBJ2-1, with 7 positions matching TRBD2. From germline, CDR1 is SGDLS and CDR2 YYNGEE. The CDR3 is 15 residues long. The trim removed 3 bases at V and 0 bases at J, leaving 3 bases unmatched. This CDR3 reads CASSASGSSYNEQFF. CDR3 in DNA: TGTGCCAGCAGCGCTAGCGGAAGCTCCTACAATGAGCAGTTCTTC.

This sequence joins TRBV19 and TRBJ1-3, with D possibly being TRBD1 (5 bases). The CDR3 sequence is 20 residues long. The germline V gene encodes CDR1 LNHDA and CDR2 SQIVND (reference sequence). The V end lost 1 base, the J end lost 0 bases, and 22 bases lay between the germline ends. The CDR3 DNA reads TGTGCCAGTAGTATAGTAGGGGAATCCTGGACTGCGCGCTCTGGAAACACCATATATTTT. This gives the protein CASSIVGESWTARSGNTIYF. The entire variable domain, with the rest obtained from reference TRBV19 and TRBJ1-3, is as follows: DGGITQSPKYLFRKEGQNVTLSCEQNLNHDAMYWYRQDPGQGLRLIYYSQIVNDFQKGDIAEGYSVSREKKESFPLTVTSAQKNPTAFYLCASSIVGESWTARSGNTIYFGEGSWLTVV.

The rearrangement uses TRBV27 and TRBJ2-7; 7 nucleotides agree with TRBD1. Germline V gene data show CDR1 as MNHEY and CDR2 as SMNVEV (reference sequence). V lost 5 bases, J lost 3 bases, and 10 bases stayed unmatched. This CDR3 spans 15 amino acids. CDR3 DNA: TGTGCCAGCAGTCGTGACCAGGGGGACGACTACGAGCAGTACTTC. Protein: CASSRDQGDDYEQYF.

The chain recombines TRBV4-1 with TRBJ2-1, with TRBD2 matching 10 bases. The germline V gene encodes CDR1 MGHRA and CDR2 YSYEKL. CDR3 size: 14 residues. V trimming: 4 bases; J trimming: 14 bases; junction bases outside the gene matches: 11. The CDR3 DNA sequence: TGCGCCAGCAGCCTAAAGCGGGAGGGCCCCCAGGAGTTCTTC. It translates to CASSLKREGPQEFF.

CDR3 amino acids: CASSLGSTNEKLFF. The CDR3 DNA reads as TGCGCCAGCAGCCTCGGGTCTACTAATGAAAAACTGTTTTTT. The genes are TRBV4-1 and TRBJ1-4, with D hard to call. The V end was cut by 4 bases, the J end by 2 bases, with 8 bases between. This CDR3 contains 14 residues. Germline assignment: CDR1 MGHRA and CDR2 YSYEKL.

The chain joins TRBV12-1 to TRBJ2-7; the D call in the table, TRBD1, was not verified against the DNA. TRBV12-1 is given as a pseudogene. This CDR3 region has 12 residues. DNA for the CDR3: TGTCCGGGGGGGACAGGGGGCTACGAGCAGTACTTC. This translates into CPGGTGGYEQYF.

The chain couples TRBV6-4 to TRBJ1-6; tentative D call: TRBD1 (5 bases). Germline CDR1 reads MRHNA; CDR2 reads SNTAGT. The CDR3 runs to 13 residues. V dropped 8 bases and J dropped 6 bases, with 11 bases sitting between them. The CDR3 DNA reads as TGTGCCAGCGGCGGGGGACCTAATTCACCCCTCCACTTT. Translating gives CASGGGPNSPLHF.

This rearrangement joins TRBV28 to TRBJ1-1; no clear D. Trimming took 3 bases from V and 0 from J, leaving 11 bases between them. This CDR3 region has 15 residues. In germline, CDR1 is MDHEN, CDR2 SYDVKM. CDR3 sequence: CASSFRAIMNTEAFF. As DNA, the CDR3 is TGTGCCAGCAGTTTTAGAGCAATTATGAACACTGAAGCTTTCTTT.

As to this clone: The identical CDR3 is also encoded by other nucleotide sequences in the sample. The chain is built from TRBV9 and TRBJ2-7; D is perhaps TRBD1 or TRBD2 (5 bases each). V was cut by 3 bases and J by 3 bases, with 10 bases left in between. CDR1 is SGDLS and CDR2 is YYNGEE in the germline V gene. The CDR3 covers 13 residues. CDR3 sequence: CASSAGDGYEQYF. Here the CDR3 DNA reads TGTGCCAGCAGCGCCGGGGACGGCTACGAGCAGTACTTC.

The genes are TRBV27 and TRBJ1-1, with D possibly being TRBD1 (5 bases). V was pared by 4 bases and J by 0 bases, with 12 bases between. The CDR3 extends over 15 amino acids. Germline V gene data show CDR1 as MNHEY and CDR2 as SMNVEV (reference sequence). The CDR3 region has the DNA TGTGCCAGCAGTTGGGGCAGGGCCATGAACACTGAAGCTTTCTTT. Translated, it gives CASSWGRAMNTEAFF.

This chain joins TRBV28 and TRBJ2-7; D is uncertain. The length of the CDR3 is 13 residues. Germline assignment: CDR1 MDHEN and CDR2 SYDVKM. The ends were cut back, 4 bases at V and 6 bases at J, with 13 bases in the middle. The CDR3 nucleotides are TGTGCCAGCAGTTCCCCCTGGTTGGGCGAGCAGTACTTC. Its translation is CASSSPWLGEQYF.

Worth noting for this clone: Other DNA sequences within the sample encode an identical CDR3. The chain joins TRBV9 to TRBJ2-2; D is uncertain. The CDR3 is 12 residues long. Deletions cut 5 bases from V and 2 bases from J, with 4 bases between. CDR1 and CDR2 from the germline V gene are SGDLS and YYNGEE. The DNA for the CDR3 is TGTGCCAGCAGTCTCAACACCGGGGAGCTGTTTTTT. It specifies CASSLNTGELFF. Together with reference TRBV9 and TRBJ2-2, the CDR3 gives the full variable domain: DSGVTQTPKHLITATGQRVTLRCSPRSGDLSVYWYQQSLDQGLQFLIQYYNGEERAKGNILERFSAQQFPDLHSELNLSSLELGDSALYFCASSLNTGELFFGEGSRLTVL.

The chain links TRBV5-4 to TRBJ2-7; possible D gene TRBD1, 6 bases. Trimming took off 4 bases at V and 0 bases at J, with 14 bases between the two ends. The germline gives CDR1 SGHNT, CDR2 YYREEE (reference sequence). There are 15 residues in the CDR3. The CDR3 reads CASSPADRPSYEQYF. The CDR3 DNA follows: TGTGCCAGCAGCCCTGCAGACAGGCCCTCCTACGAGCAGTACTTC.